This T cell receptor beta chain is drawn from a study of regulatory T cells in long-lasting Graves disease. Remarks on this clonotype: A much larger clone sits a single nucleotide away, making a read error possible.

Both iRepertoire HTBI primers and Arm-PCR of CDR3 regions were used to build the TCR beta libraries. TCRdb fed the multiplex PCR reads into MiXCR, producing one record per CDR3 protein. The data hold about 420,000 distinct CDR3 sequences, with over 15% observed a single time. The CDR3 is 14 residues long. The germline V gene encodes CDR1 PRHDT and CDR2 FYEKMQ (reference sequence). The sample's time point: newly diagnosed GD, antithyroid drugs for less than 3 months. PBMC RNA served as the TCR library source. This sample also appeared in a second study, on T cells in Graves' hyperthyroidism and ophthalmopathy. From that paper: Graves' hyperthyroidism showing no ophthalmopathy progression within 18 months was considered stable. Together with thyroid ultrasound, orbital computed tomography, serum thyroxine and TRAb, clinical symptoms were used for diagnoses.

This chain links TRBV13 with TRBJ2-4; either TRBD1 or TRBD2 may supply D (5 bases each). The DNA end favors TRBJ2-1, so the J call may be wrong. This TCR was sampled from a woman under 30 with Graves disease. The sequencing here drew on peripheral blood mononuclear cells (PBMCs), taken at new diagnosis, from a patient treated with antithyroid drugs. The CDR3 here is CASSTAGSRETQFF. CDR3 sequence (DNA): TGTGCCAGCAGCACGGCAGGGTCGAGGGAGACCCAGTTCTTC.